This T cell receptor (beta chain) is from a study of radiation and T cells in renal cell carcinoma. Study-level results: In blood, top tumor clones expanded by 2 weeks, shrinking by 4.

Method: immunoSEQ multiplex PCR; TCRdb's copy keeps in-frame clones and lacks some. The sample has just under 150,000 clones; 75% to 90% are singletons. The time point is: blood 4 weeks post-SBRT, at nephrectomy. The treatment: 15 Gy SBRT to primary tumor, nephrectomy 4 weeks later. Nephrectomy followed 15 Gy stereotactic body radiation by 4 weeks. This clone turned up a few times. Its antigen remains unknown. Germline CDR1 is SGHTS and CDR2 is YDEGEE. CDR3 length: 11 residues. Trimming shortened V by 4 bases and J by 6 bases, and 5 bases separated the two germline ends. J is TRBJ2-1 and V is TRBV5-8; unclear D gene. Material: blood, obtained from a patient whose treatment included radiotherapy and nephrectomy. This receptor was taken from a woman between 50 and 59 years old with renal cell carcinoma. This CDR3 reads CASSPANEQFF. As DNA, the CDR3 is TGTGCCAGCAGCCCAGCCAATGAGCAGTTCTTC.